The rows below give T cell receptor beta chains drawn from one sample of a study of blood T cell repertoires in COVID-19. The protocol was immunoSEQ multiplex PCR, while the TCRdb copy is restricted to in-frame clones and leaves out a portion. The sample lists some 200,000 clones, almost 80% occurring once. The sequenced material came from PBMCs or T cells enriched from blood (not recorded which). Every receptor here comes from a woman aged 45-60 years who had recovered from COVID-19. Both conserved end residues are part of each CDR3. The D gene is left open where the match is weak. Expanded clones get a size class; other rows say once, few or many, or leave the size out.

D,V,J,size,DNA,CDR3
-,TRBV19,TRBJ2-7,-,TGTGCCAGTAGTCCCCGGATCGGGGAATGGTCCTACGAGCAGTACTTC,CASSPRIGEWSYEQYF
-,TRBV4-1,TRBJ1-3,few,TGCGCCAGCAGCCCACAGTCCACAGGGCCAGGAAACACCATATATTTT,CASSPQSTGPGNTIYF
-,TRBV18,TRBJ1-3,-,TGTGCCAGCTCACCAAATCAATCTGGAAACACCATATATTTT,CASSPNQSGNTIYF
TRBD2,TRBV28,TRBJ2-2,-,TGTGCCAGCAGTTCGGCGGTGTTCCTAGCGGTAAACACCGGGGAGCTGTTTTTT,CASSSAVFLAVNTGELFF
TRBD2,TRBV5-8,TRBJ2-5,-,TGTGCCAGCAGCCCGGCGGTGGCGGGAGGATTAAAAGAGACCCAGTACTTC,CASSPAVAGGLKETQYF
-,TRBV23-1,TRBJ1-4,few,TGCGCCAGCAGTCAATCGGGGCAATCTGAGGAAAAACTGTTTTTT,CASSQSGQSEEKLFF
TRBD2,TRBV5-5,TRBJ2-2,-,TGTGCCAGCGGCGGAGCGGGGCTAGCGGGGGGTACCACCGGGGAGCTGTTTTTT,CASGGAGLAGGTTGELFF
-,TRBV5-1,TRBJ1-2,few,TGCGCCAGCAGTTATGACAGCACCTATGGCTACACCTTC,CASSYDSTYGYTF
TRBD2,TRBV7-2,TRBJ2-1,-,TGTGCCAGCAGCTTCGCCTGGGGACTAGCGGGAGGGCCGAATGAGCAGTTCTTC,CASSFAWGLAGGPNEQFF
TRBD1,TRBV27,TRBJ1-3,many,TGTGCCAGCAGTCTAGGACAGGGAACTCTCGGGAACACCATATATTTT,CASSLGQGTLGNTIYF
TRBD2,TRBV5-6,TRBJ2-7,once,TGTGCCAGCAGCTTGCGCGGGAGCCCACTCCGGTTGGAGCAGTACTTC,CASSLRGSPLRLEQYF
TRBD1,TRBV6-2/TRBV6-3,TRBJ1-5,-,TGTGCCAGCAGTCGGGACAGGAGCAATCAGCCCCAGCATTTT,CASSRDRSNQPQHF
-,TRBV3-1/TRBV3-2,TRBJ1-5,few,TGTGCCAGCAGCCATGGCGGCGGGAGCAATCAGCCCCAGCATTTT,CASSHGGGSNQPQHF
TRBD1,TRBV27,TRBJ1-2,few,TGTGCCAGCAGCTTTACCGACAGGGAAACAAGCTACACCTTC,CASSFTDRETSYTF
TRBD1,TRBV5-1,TRBJ1-4,few,TGCGCCAGCAGCCCCGGGACAGCGAATGAAAAACTGTTTTTT,CASSPGTANEKLFF
-,TRBV19,TRBJ2-4,few,TGTGCCAGTAAGGAGGGCCCAGCCAAAAACATTCAGTACTTC,CASKEGPAKNIQYF
-,TRBV5-1,TRBJ2-5,-,TGCGCCAGCAGCTTGGCGGGGAACCCTAGCGCCCGGCTCCAAGAGACCCAGTACTTC,CASSLAGNPSARLQETQYF
TRBD2,TRBV3-1/TRBV3-2,TRBJ2-1,-,TGTGCCAGCAGCCCGACTAGCGGGACCGAAAATGAGCAGTTCTTC,CASSPTSGTENEQFF
-,TRBV28,TRBJ2-7,-,TGTGCCAGCAGTTTAAGGCGGGAGCAGTACTTC,CASSLRREQYF
-,TRBV11-2,TRBJ1-5,-,TGTGCCAGCAGCTTGAGTGCTTATAGCAATCAGCCCCAGCATTTT,CASSLSAYSNQPQHF
-,TRBV12-3/TRBV12-4,TRBJ2-5,-,TGTGCCAGCAGGCCCGGAGCCCAAGAGACCCAGTACTTC,CASRPGAQETQYF
-,TRBV6-5,TRBJ1-2,-,TGTGCCAGCAGTTACTCTGGCCACTATGGCTACACCTTC,CASSYSGHYGYTF
-,TRBV18,TRBJ1-5,-,TGTGCCAGCTCACCGTGGCGGGACAGCAATCAGCCCCAGCATTTT,CASSPWRDSNQPQHF
TRBD1,TRBV3-1/TRBV3-2,TRBJ1-3,-,TGTGCCAGCAGGCCCCCCTCGACAGGGACTGGAAACACCATATATTTT,CASRPPSTGTGNTIYF
TRBD1,TRBV6-5,TRBJ1-2,-,TGTGCCAGCAGTTACACAGGACAGGGGGCTTGGGGCTACACCTTC,CASSYTGQGAWGYTF
-,TRBV2,TRBJ1-5,once,TGTGCCAGCAGTGAAGACGGGGTCAATCAGCCCCAGCATTTT,CASSEDGVNQPQHF
-,TRBV5-1,TRBJ2-3,-,TGCGCCAGCAGCTTGAGCGCAGATTCTAGCACAGATACGCAGTATTTT,CASSLSADSSTDTQYF
TRBD2,TRBV7-7,TRBJ2-1,-,TGTGCCAGCAGCTTAGCGCCGGGACTATACAATGAGCAGTTCTTC,CASSLAPGLYNEQFF
TRBD2,TRBV27,TRBJ2-7,-,TGTGCCAGCAGTTTAATAGCGGGAGGGCCCGGCGAGCAGTACTTC,CASSLIAGGPGEQYF
TRBD2,TRBV18,TRBJ2-1,-,TGTGCCAGCTGGTATAGCGGGGGTGAGCAGTTCTTC,CASWYSGGEQFF
-,TRBV28,TRBJ1-2,-,TGTGCCAGCAGTTTTGGTCAGGCCTATGGCTACACCTTC,CASSFGQAYGYTF
-,TRBV30,TRBJ1-4,-,TGTGCCTGGAGGGACAGTCCAACTAATGAAAAACTGTTTTTT,CAWRDSPTNEKLFF
TRBD1,TRBV25-1,TRBJ1-2,once,TGTGCCAGCAGTGGACAGGGCCCCTATGGCTACACCTTC,CASSGQGPYGYTF
-,TRBV28,TRBJ1-1,once,TGTGCCAGCAGCCTCACGGGGGGCGCGGAAGCTTTCTTT,CASSLTGGAEAFF
TRBD2,TRBV7-3,TRBJ2-1,-,TGTGCCAGCAGCTTAGTCCCCAGCGGGAGCAATGAGCAGTTCTTC,CASSLVPSGSNEQFF
TRBD2,TRBV4-3,TRBJ2-1,few,TGCGCCAGCAGCCAAGAGGTTAGCGGGAGGGACGATGAGCAGTTCTTC,CASSQEVSGRDDEQFF
TRBD1,TRBV18,TRBJ1-2,-,TGTGCCAGCTCACCGGGACAGAACTATGGCTACACCTTC,CASSPGQNYGYTF